This TCR beta chain was sequenced in a study of low-dose radiotherapy and immunotherapy resistance in tumors. cDNA synthesis used a TRAV/TRBV-specific primer set for both chains. Amplification of TCRs used a constant-region primer and V-primer adapter for about 18 PCR cycles. A single record per CDR3 protein comes from TCRdb applying MiXCR to the reads. There are under 90,000 distinct CDR3 sequences in the sample; 31% occur only once, and 11% lies in the top ten. Ten or more counts support this clonotype. The length of the CDR3 is 17 residues. Trimming removed 5 bases from V and 0 bases from J; junction bases left unmatched: 4. Per the germline V gene, CDR1 is LGHNA and CDR2 is YNFKEQ. Time point in this sample: before trial treatment.

V usage is TRBV4-2 and J usage is TRBJ2-3; 14 bases match TRBD2. The origin of this receptor is a female donor with ovarian cancer. The material was PBMCs, obtained before treatment. CDR3 nucleotide sequence: TGTGCCAGCAGCGAGACTAGCGGGAGGGTGAGCACAGATACGCAGTATTTT. Protein: CASSETSGRVSTDTQYF.